A selection of T cell receptor beta chains follows, all from one sample in a study of spatial heterogeneity in lung cancer. TCRdb re-derived calls from the 5' RACE reads in MiXCR, one entry per CDR3 protein. The repertoire holds around 13,000 distinct CDR3 sequences, approximately 15% seen once, with 37% in the top ten. The specimen was PBMCs, collected at surgery. All receptors come from a male donor with early-stage non-small cell lung cancer. Both conserved end residues are trimmed from each CDR3.

v_gene: TRBV18
j_gene: TRBJ2-2
CDR3aa: ASTLLPGGSTGELF

v_gene: TRBV5-1
j_gene: TRBJ2-3
CDR3aa: ASSTSGAGTDTQY

v_gene: TRBV4-1
j_gene: TRBJ2-7
CDR3aa: ASSRRTSGGVDEQY

v_gene: TRBV7-8
j_gene: TRBJ1-3
CDR3aa: ASSYRGAGNTIY

v_gene: TRBV7-2
j_gene: TRBJ2-1
CDR3aa: ASSLVRANEQF

v_gene: TRBV28
j_gene: TRBJ1-5
CDR3aa: ASKQGFNQPQH

v_gene: TRBV11-1
j_gene: TRBJ2-7
CDR3aa: ASSPDRTYEQY

v_gene: TRBV28
j_gene: TRBJ2-1
CDR3aa: ASERGGLNNEQF

v_gene: TRBV4-1
j_gene: TRBJ1-2
CDR3aa: ASSQDRANYGYT

v_gene: TRBV27
j_gene: TRBJ2-7
CDR3aa: ASSLGGASSYEQY

v_gene: TRBV29-1
j_gene: TRBJ2-7
CDR3aa: SVVPGTGVYEQY

v_gene: TRBV7-2
j_gene: TRBJ2-7
CDR3aa: ASSLPSGEHGEQY

v_gene: TRBV15
j_gene: TRBJ2-5
CDR3aa: ATSRDRTQETQY

v_gene: TRBV7-6
j_gene: TRBJ1-4
CDR3aa: ASSLEASGEKLF

v_gene: TRBV5-1
j_gene: TRBJ2-5
CDR3aa: ASSSDRVGQETQY

v_gene: TRBV9
j_gene: TRBJ2-5
CDR3aa: ASSVGSSGEGTQY

v_gene: TRBV19
j_gene: TRBJ2-2
CDR3aa: ASSTPLGAIVAGELF

v_gene: TRBV12-3/TRBV12-4
j_gene: TRBJ2-5
CDR3aa: ASRGQSDPQETQY

v_gene: TRBV11-2
j_gene: TRBJ2-7
CDR3aa: ASSLAYEQY

v_gene: TRBV29-1
j_gene: TRBJ2-3
CDR3aa: SVEIISADTQY

v_gene: TRBV20-1
j_gene: TRBJ1-6
CDR3aa: SARGPGEGRSYNSPLH

v_gene: TRBV5-4
j_gene: TRBJ2-7
CDR3aa: ASSDGTLSYEQY

v_gene: TRBV24-1
j_gene: TRBJ2-3
CDR3aa: ATSPDSVHTQY

v_gene: TRBV7-9
j_gene: TRBJ2-2
CDR3aa: ASSAPAGTSMHTGELF

v_gene: TRBV25-1
j_gene: TRBJ2-3
CDR3aa: ASSEWRARGSSTDTQY

v_gene: TRBV28
j_gene: TRBJ1-1
CDR3aa: ASSLGQAAAEAF

v_gene: TRBV19
j_gene: TRBJ2-2
CDR3aa: ASTPTGGTGELF

v_gene: TRBV7-9
j_gene: TRBJ2-1
CDR3aa: ASSFPEGRDAF

v_gene: TRBV3-1
j_gene: TRBJ2-7
CDR3aa: ASSQDSYSHSRSYEQY

v_gene: TRBV7-9
j_gene: TRBJ1-1
CDR3aa: ASTSVGAPGGTEAF

v_gene: TRBV11-2
j_gene: TRBJ2-5
CDR3aa: ASSPGTGKETQY

v_gene: TRBV29-1
j_gene: TRBJ2-7
CDR3aa: SVLGLENYEQY

v_gene: TRBV28
j_gene: TRBJ1-2
CDR3aa: ASSFPGGRNYGYT

v_gene: TRBV29-1
j_gene: TRBJ2-7
CDR3aa: SVRDKSFSYEQY

v_gene: TRBV5-5
j_gene: TRBJ1-5
CDR3aa: ASSLVWDSNQPQH

v_gene: TRBV29-1
j_gene: TRBJ2-3
CDR3aa: SGGAQGVPTDTQY

v_gene: TRBV7-9
j_gene: TRBJ2-5
CDR3aa: ASMGQETQY